The 13 T cell receptor beta chains given below trace back to one sample, sequenced in a study of cytomegalovirus exposure and HLA in healthy donors (dated by TCRdb to 2016 to 2017). Library preparation employed the immunoSEQ multiplex PCR assay. A mixture of 60 forward primers for TCR Vbeta segments and 13 reverse primers for TCR Jbeta segments was used in the multiplex PCR. Sourced from immuneACCESS, this table was stored by TCRdb with only in-frame sequences that have V and J called. A share of the clones is absent; for the studies checked, an unresolved V gene accounts for under half, and the remainder has no known explanation. The sample has about 210,000 clones on record. The ten largest clones represent 0.75% to 1% of the sample. Sequences were obtained from PBMCs. The receptors originated from a woman aged 25-40 years in good health and CMV-seropositive.

The V call is TRBV5-1, the J call TRBJ2-2; 11 nucleotides match TRBD2. V shed 0 bases and J 5 bases; nucleotides not matched to a gene: 3. This CDR3 has 16 amino acids. Germline lookup yields CDR1 SGHRS and CDR2 YFSETQ. CDR3 region: CASSLVLAGGTGELFF. The CDR3, as DNA: TGCGCCAGCAGCTTGGTCCTAGCGGGAGGAACCGGGGAGCTGTTTTTT.

The chain links TRBV25-1 to TRBJ2-1, with D perhaps matching TRBD2 (6 bases). The CDR3 consists of 15 residues. Deletions cut 3 bases from V and 2 bases from J, with 11 bases between. Germline V gene data show CDR1 as MGHDK and CDR2 as SYGVNS. The CDR3 sequence is CASSDGGRPYNEQFF. The CDR3 nucleotides read TGTGCCAGCAGTGATGGTGGGAGGCCCTACAATGAGCAGTTCTTC.

V usage is TRBV6-1 and J usage is TRBJ1-2; a weak D match, TRBD1 (6 bases). The CDR3 is made up of 12 amino acids. The V gene's germline CDR1 is MNHNS and CDR2 SASEGT. The V and J ends lost 3 bases and 5 bases respectively, with 7 bases between them. The CDR3 nucleotides are TGTGCCAGCAGTGACCAGGGGTATGGCTACACCTTC. Translation gives CASSDQGYGYTF.

CDR3 nucleotides: TGTGCCAGTAGTCAGGGACAGGGTTTGTACGAGCAGTACTTC. Protein: CASSQGQGLYEQYF. The chain has TRBV19 and TRBJ2-7, with TRBD1 identical over 9 bases. CDR3 length: 14 residues. With 5 bases clipped from V and 4 bases from J, the junction kept 6 bases outside the gene matches. Germline V gene sequence: CDR1 LNHDA, CDR2 SQIVND (reference sequence).

The gene calls are TRBV25-1 and TRBJ1-1, with 7 bases matching TRBD1. CDR3 length: 15 amino acids. Germline-derived CDR1 and CDR2 are MGHDK and SYGVNS. J gave up 5 bases and V 2 bases, and 8 bases lay outside the gene matches. The CDR3 bases are TGTGCCAGCAGTGAACCGACAGGGTGGGATACTGAAGCTTTCTTT. Protein: CASSEPTGWDTEAFF.

The V call is TRBV2, the J call TRBJ1-4; TRBD1 might be the D (6 bases). V lost 5 bases and J lost 8, with 21 bases in between. CDR1 and CDR2 (germline): SNHLY, FYNNEI. This CDR3 region has 16 residues. CDR3 amino acids: CASSYVGAARGEKLFF. Written as DNA, the CDR3 is TGTGCCAGCAGTTACGTGGGGGCCGCCCGAGGCGAAAAACTGTTTTTT.

The gene calls are TRBV5-8 and TRBJ1-6, with 11 bases aligning to TRBD1. Germline trimming cut 4 bases from V and 8 bases from J; bases unmatched to any gene: 11. The CDR3 is made up of 17 amino acids. From germline, CDR1 is SGHTS and CDR2 YDEGEE. CDR3 residues: CASSPRTGTGGYSPLHF. The CDR3 DNA reads TGTGCCAGCAGCCCTCGAACCGGGACAGGGGGATATTCACCCCTCCACTTT.

The rearrangement uses TRBV15 and TRBJ2-5, with 8 bases identical to TRBD2. The CDR3 spans 14 residues. J was trimmed by 5 bases and V by 1 base; bases with no gene match: 3. Germline V CDR1 and CDR2: LNHNV, YYDKDF (reference sequence). CDR3 nucleotides: TGTGCCACCAGCAGAGCGGGGGGGCCGGAGACCCAGTACTTC. Protein product: CATSRAGGPETQYF.

The chain combines TRBV4-3 with TRBJ2-1; 9 bases are shared with TRBD2. Germline CDR1 is LGHNA and CDR2 is YSLEER. The CDR3 sequence is 16 residues long. V lost 5 bases and J lost 8; bases outside the gene matches: 13. The CDR3 sequence is CASSTFGAGGPHEQFF. The CDR3 nucleotides read TGCGCCAGCAGCACCTTTGGGGCGGGAGGGCCCCATGAGCAGTTCTTC.

The chain has TRBV5-4 and TRBJ2-1; 11 nucleotides agree with TRBD2. The CDR3 extends over 16 amino acids. The V gene end was trimmed by 5 bases and the J gene end by 2 bases; junction bases not matched to a gene: 6. Germline lookup yields CDR1 SGHNT and CDR2 YYREEE (reference sequence). The CDR3 region is CASRVGLAVPYNEQFF. The CDR3 DNA sequence: TGTGCCAGCAGGGTGGGACTAGCGGTACCCTACAATGAGCAGTTCTTC. Combining the CDR3 with reference TRBV5-4 and TRBJ2-1 gives the whole variable domain ETGVTQSPTHLIKTRGQQVTLRCSSQSGHNTVSWYQQALGQGPQFIFQYYREEENGRGNFPPRFSGLQFPNYSSELNVNALELDDSALYLCASRVGLAVPYNEQFFGPGTRLTVL.

In the case of this clone: Relative to the germline gene, one junction end is altered; a read error may explain this. The chain has TRBV29-1 and TRBJ1-4, with D tentatively TRBD1 (6 bases). The CDR3 sequence is 15 residues long. Germline-derived CDR1 and CDR2 are SQVTM and ANQGSEA. CDR3 sequence (DNA): TGCAGCGCAGAGACGCGGACAGCAACCAATGAAAAACTGTTTTTT. It is translated as CSAETRTATNEKLFF. Based on the CDR3 plus reference TRBV29-1 and TRBJ1-4, the full variable domain is SAVISQKPSRDICQRGTSLTIQCQVDSQVTMMFWYRQQPGQSLTLIATANQGSEATYESGFVIDKFPISRPNLTFSTLTVSNMSPEDSSIYLCSAETRTATNEKLFFGSGTQLSVL.

The chain joins TRBV11-2 to TRBJ2-5, with D possibly being TRBD2 (6 bases). CDR3 length equals 15 residues. CDR1 SGHAT and CDR2 FQNNGV come from the germline V gene. The V end lost 1 base, the J end lost 1 base, and 10 bases lay between the germline ends. The DNA for the CDR3 is TGTGCCAGCAGCTTAGGCTACGGGGGCCAAGAGACCCAGTACTTC. Amino acid sequence: CASSLGYGGQETQYF.

The V and J genes are TRBV28 and TRBJ1-5; D call uncertain. Trimming took off 6 bases at V and 7 bases at J, with 13 bases between the two ends. The germline CDR1 and CDR2 sequences are MDHEN and SYDVKM. This CDR3 spans 13 amino acids. CDR3 loop: CASSPGVKQPQHF. For the CDR3, the DNA is TGTGCCAGCAGCCCCGGGGTAAAGCAGCCCCAGCATTTT. Full variable domain (rest looked up from reference TRBV28 and TRBJ1-5): DVKVTQSSRYLVKRTGEKVFLECVQDMDHENMFWYRQDPGLGLRLIYFSYDVKMKEKGDIPEGYSVSREKKERFSLILESASTNQTSMYLCASSPGVKQPQHFGDGTRLSIL.